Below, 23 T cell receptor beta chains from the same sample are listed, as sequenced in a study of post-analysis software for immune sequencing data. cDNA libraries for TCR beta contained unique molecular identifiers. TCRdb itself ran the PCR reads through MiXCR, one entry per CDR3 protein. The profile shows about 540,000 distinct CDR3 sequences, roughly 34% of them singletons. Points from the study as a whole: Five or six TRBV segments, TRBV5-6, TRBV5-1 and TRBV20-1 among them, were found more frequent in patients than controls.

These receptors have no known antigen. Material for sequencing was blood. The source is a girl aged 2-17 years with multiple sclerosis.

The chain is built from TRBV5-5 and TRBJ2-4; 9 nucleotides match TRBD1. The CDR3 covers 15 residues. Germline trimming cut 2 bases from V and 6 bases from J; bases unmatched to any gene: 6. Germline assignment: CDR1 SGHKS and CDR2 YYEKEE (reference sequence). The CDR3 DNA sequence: TGTGCCAGCAGCTTTACAGGGGGCAGTGGAAACATTCAGTACTTC. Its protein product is CASSFTGGSGNIQYF.

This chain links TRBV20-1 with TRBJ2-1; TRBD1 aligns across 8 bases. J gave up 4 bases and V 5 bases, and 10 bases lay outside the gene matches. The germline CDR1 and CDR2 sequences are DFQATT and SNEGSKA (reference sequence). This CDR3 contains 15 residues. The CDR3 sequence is CSAPGWGDRYNEQFF. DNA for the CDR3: TGCAGTGCTCCTGGCTGGGGGGACAGGTACAATGAGCAGTTCTTC.

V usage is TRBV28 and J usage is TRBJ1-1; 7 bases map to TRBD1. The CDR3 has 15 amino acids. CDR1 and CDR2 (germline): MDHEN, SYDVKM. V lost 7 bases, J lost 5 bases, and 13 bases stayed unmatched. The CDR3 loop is CASTAQGRGYTEAFF. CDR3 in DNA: TGTGCCAGCACCGCACAGGGCAGGGGGTATACTGAAGCTTTCTTT. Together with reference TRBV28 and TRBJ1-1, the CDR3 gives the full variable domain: DVKVTQSSRYLVKRTGEKVFLECVQDMDHENMFWYRQDPGLGLRLIYFSYDVKMKEKGDIPEGYSVSREKKERFSLILESASTNQTSMYLCASTAQGRGYTEAFFGQGTRLTVV.

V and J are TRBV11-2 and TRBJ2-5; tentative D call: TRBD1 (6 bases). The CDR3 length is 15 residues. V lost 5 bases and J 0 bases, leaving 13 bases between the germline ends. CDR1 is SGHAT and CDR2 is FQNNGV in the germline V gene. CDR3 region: CASSIGQINQETQYF. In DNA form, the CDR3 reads TGTGCCAGCAGCATTGGACAGATTAACCAAGAGACCCAGTACTTC.

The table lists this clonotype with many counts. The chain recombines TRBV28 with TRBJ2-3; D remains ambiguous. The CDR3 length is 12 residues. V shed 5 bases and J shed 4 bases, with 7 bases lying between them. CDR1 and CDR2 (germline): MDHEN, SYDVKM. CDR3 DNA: TGTGCCAGCAGTCCGCCAGCAGATACGCAGTATTTT. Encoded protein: CASSPPADTQYF.

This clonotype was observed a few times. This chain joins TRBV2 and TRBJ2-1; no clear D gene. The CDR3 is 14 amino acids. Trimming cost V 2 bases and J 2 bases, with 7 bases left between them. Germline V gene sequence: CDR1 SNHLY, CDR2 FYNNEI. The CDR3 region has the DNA TGTGCCAGCAGTGAACGGGCCGCCTACAATGAGCAGTTCTTC. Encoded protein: CASSERAAYNEQFF. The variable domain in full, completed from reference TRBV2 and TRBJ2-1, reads EPEVTQTPSHQVTQMGQEVILRCVPISNHLYFYWYRQILGQKVEFLVSFYNNEISEKSEIFDDQFSVERPDGSNFTLKIRSTKLEDSAMYFCASSERAAYNEQFFGPGTRLTVL.

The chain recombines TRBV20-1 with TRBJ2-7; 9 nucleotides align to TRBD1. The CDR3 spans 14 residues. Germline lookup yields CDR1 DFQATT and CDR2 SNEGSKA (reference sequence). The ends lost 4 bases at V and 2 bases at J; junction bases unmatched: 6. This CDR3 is CSATLGTGPYEQYF. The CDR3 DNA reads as TGCAGTGCTACCTTAGGGACAGGGCCCTACGAGCAGTACTTC.

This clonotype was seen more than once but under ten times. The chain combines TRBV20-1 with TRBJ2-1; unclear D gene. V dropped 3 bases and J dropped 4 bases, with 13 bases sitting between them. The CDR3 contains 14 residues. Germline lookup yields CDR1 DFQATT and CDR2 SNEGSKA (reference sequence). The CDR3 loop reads CSASRRPGYNEQFF. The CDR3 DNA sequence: TGCAGTGCTAGCAGGCGACCCGGGTACAATGAGCAGTTCTTC.

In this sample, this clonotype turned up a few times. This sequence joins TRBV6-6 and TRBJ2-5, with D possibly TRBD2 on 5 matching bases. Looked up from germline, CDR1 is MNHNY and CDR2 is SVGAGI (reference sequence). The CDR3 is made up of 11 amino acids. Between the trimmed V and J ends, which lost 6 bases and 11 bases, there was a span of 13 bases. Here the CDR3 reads CASSPSSEQYF. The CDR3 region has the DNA TGTGCCAGCAGCCCTAGCAGTGAGCAGTACTTC.

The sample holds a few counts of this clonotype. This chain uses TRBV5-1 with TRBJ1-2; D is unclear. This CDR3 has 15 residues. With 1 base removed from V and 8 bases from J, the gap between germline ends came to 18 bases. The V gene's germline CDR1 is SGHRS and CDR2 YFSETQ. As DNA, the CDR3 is TGCGCCAGCAGCTTGTCCTCAGGCGGCCACAGCGGCTACACCTTC. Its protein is CASSLSSGGHSGYTF.

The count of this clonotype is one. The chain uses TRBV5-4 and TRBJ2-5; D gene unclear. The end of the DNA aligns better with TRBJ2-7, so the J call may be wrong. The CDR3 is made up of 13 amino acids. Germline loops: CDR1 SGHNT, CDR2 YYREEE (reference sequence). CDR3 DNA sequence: TGTGCCAGCAGCCCCGAAAATGAGTACGAGCAGTACTTC. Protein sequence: CASSPENEYEQYF.

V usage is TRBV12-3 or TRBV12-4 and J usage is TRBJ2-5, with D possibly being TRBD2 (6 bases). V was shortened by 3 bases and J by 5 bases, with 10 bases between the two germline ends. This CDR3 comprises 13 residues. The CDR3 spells CASSFTSPETQYF. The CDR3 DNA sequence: TGTGCCAGCAGTTTTACTAGCCCCGAGACCCAGTACTTC.

This CDR3 is CASSLGHETYEQYF. For the CDR3, the DNA is TGCGCCAGCAGCTTGGGACATGAAACCTACGAGCAGTACTTC. V gene TRBV5-1 combines with J gene TRBJ2-7; D uncertain. V was clipped by 0 bases and J by 2 bases, with 9 bases between them. The CDR3 covers 14 residues. The germline CDR1 and CDR2 sequences are SGHRS and YFSETQ. Based on the CDR3 plus reference TRBV5-1 and TRBJ2-7, the full variable domain is KAGVTQTPRYLIKTRGQQVTLSCSPISGHRSVSWYQQTPGQGLQFLFEYFSETQRNKGNFPGRFSGRQFSNSRSEMNVSTLELGDSALYLCASSLGHETYEQYFGPGTRLTVT.

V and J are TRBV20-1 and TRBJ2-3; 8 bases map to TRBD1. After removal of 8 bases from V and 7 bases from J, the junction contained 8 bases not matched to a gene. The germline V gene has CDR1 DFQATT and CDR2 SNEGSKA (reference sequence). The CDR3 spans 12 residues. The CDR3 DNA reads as TGCAGTACTAACAGGGGGTCGAATACGCAGTATTTT. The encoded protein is CSTNRGSNTQYF.

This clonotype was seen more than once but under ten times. CDR3 sequence reads: CAIGGGGRDEQFF. DNA for the CDR3: TGTGCCATCGGAGGCGGGGGGCGAGATGAGCAGTTCTTC. The rearrangement links TRBV10-3 to TRBJ2-1, with 8 bases that match TRBD2. Germline-derived CDR1 and CDR2 are ENHRY and SYGVKD. This CDR3 contains 13 residues. Trimming took 8 bases from V and 8 from J; bases not matched to a gene: 8.

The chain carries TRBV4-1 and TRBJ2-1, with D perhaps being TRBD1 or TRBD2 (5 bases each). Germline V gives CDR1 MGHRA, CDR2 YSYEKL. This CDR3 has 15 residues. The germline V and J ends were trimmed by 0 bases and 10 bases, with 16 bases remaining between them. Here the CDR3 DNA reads TGCGCCAGCAGCCAAGATTTGGGGGTCTCACGCGAGCAGTTCTTC. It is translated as CASSQDLGVSREQFF.

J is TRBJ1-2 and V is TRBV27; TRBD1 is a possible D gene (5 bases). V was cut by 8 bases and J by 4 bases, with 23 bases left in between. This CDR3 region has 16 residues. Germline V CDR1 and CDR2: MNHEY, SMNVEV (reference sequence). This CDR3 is CASGPTPGNRGYGYTF. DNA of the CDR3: TGTGCCAGCGGGCCCACCCCCGGGAATAGGGGCTATGGCTACACCTTC.

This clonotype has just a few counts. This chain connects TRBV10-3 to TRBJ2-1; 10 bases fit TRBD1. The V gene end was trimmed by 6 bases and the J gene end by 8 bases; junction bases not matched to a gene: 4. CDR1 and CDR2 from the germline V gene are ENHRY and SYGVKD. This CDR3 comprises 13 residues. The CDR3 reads CAISTGTGDEQFF. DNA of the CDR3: TGTGCCATCAGCACCGGGACAGGGGATGAGCAGTTCTTC.

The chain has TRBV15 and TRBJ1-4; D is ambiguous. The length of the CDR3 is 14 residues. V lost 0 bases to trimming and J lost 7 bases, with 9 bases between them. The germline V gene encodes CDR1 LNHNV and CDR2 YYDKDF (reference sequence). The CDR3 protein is CATSRDWNGEKLFF. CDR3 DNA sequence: TGTGCCACCAGCAGAGATTGGAATGGTGAAAAACTGTTTTTT.

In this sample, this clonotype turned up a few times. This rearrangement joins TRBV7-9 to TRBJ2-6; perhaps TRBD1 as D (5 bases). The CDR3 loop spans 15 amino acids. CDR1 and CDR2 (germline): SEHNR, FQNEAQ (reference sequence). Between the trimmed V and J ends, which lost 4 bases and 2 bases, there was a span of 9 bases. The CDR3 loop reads CASSSQVAGANVLTF. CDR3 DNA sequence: TGTGCCAGCAGCTCACAGGTCGCTGGGGCCAACGTCCTGACTTTC.

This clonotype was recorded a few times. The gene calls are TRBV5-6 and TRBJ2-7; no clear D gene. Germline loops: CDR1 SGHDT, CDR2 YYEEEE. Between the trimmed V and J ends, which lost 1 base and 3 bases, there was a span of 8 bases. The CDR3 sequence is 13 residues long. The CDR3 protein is CASSLSRVYEQYF. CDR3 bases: TGTGCCAGCAGCTTGAGTCGAGTCTACGAGCAGTACTTC.

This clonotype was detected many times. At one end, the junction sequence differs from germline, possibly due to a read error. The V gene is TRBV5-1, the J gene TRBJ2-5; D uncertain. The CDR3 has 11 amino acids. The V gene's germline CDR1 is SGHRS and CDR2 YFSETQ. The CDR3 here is CASSKQETQYF. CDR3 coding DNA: TGTGCCAGCAGTAAACAAGAGACCCAGTACTTC.

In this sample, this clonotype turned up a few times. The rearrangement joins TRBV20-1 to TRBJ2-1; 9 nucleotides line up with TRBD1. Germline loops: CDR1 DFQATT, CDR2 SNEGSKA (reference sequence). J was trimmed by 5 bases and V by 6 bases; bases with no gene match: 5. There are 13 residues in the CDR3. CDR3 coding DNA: TGCAGTGCCCCAAGGACAGGGGACAATGAGCAGTTCTTC. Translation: CSAPRTGDNEQFF.